This TCR beta chain comes out of a study of early T cells in non-severe SARS-CoV-2 infection. The CDR3 is 15 residues long. V lost 0 bases, J lost 3 bases, and 11 bases lay in between. The germline V gene encodes CDR1 WNHNN and CDR2 SYGVQD (reference sequence). The TCR library protocol attached unique molecular identifiers to the individual cDNA molecules. MiXCR was run by TCRdb on the 5' RACE reads, yielding one entry per CDR3 protein. The sample includes 30,000 to 35,000 distinct CDR3 sequences, 5.5% to 7.5% of them seen just once. This clonotype occurred a few times. This clonotype was obtained from an adult who was a healthcare worker with PCR-confirmed SARS-CoV-2 infection or an uninfected control (not recorded which). The sample was whole blood. The chain employs TRBV10-1 and TRBJ1-1; perhaps TRBD1 as D (5 bases). CDR3 in amino acids: CASSESGEGYTEAFF. The CDR3 DNA sequence: TGCGCCAGCAGTGAGTCGGGGGAAGGGTACACTGAAGCTTTCTTT.